The next 27 T cell receptor beta chains were all read from a single sample in a study of human T cells and chemical hapten exposure. One entry per CDR3 protein results from TCRdb running MiXCR on the RACE reads. Of about 260,000 distinct CDR3 sequences listed, about 9% are singletons. The sample's time point: pre-sensitization, week 0. Treatment noted: therapeutic diphenylcyclopropenone sensitization with weekly scalp DPC. This specimen consisted of whole blood, obtained in connection with sensitization to the hapten diphenylcyclopropenone (DPC). These receptors came from a woman between 35 and 50 years old with alopecia areata. Some clones in this sample may be carry-over from other donors' samples.

This clonotype came up a few times. V is TRBV5-5 and J is TRBJ2-3, with 8 nucleotides matching TRBD2. The length of the CDR3 is 15 residues. Trimming removed 5 bases from V and 4 bases from J; junction bases left unmatched: 9. The germline CDR1 and CDR2 sequences are SGHKS and YYEKEE (reference sequence). For the CDR3, the DNA is TGTGCCAGCAGGTCGCTGACGGGAGGGTCAGATACGCAGTATTTT. It specifies CASRSLTGGSDTQYF.

This clonotype was observed a handful of times. CDR3 region: CASSLLVQDGYTF. The CDR3 coding sequence is TGTGCCAGCAGCTTATTGGTACAGGATGGCTACACCTTC. The rearrangement uses TRBV7-9 and TRBJ1-2; D perhaps matches TRBD1 (5 bases). The germline gives CDR1 SEHNR, CDR2 FQNEAQ (reference sequence). Trimming pared 2 bases from V and 6 bases from J, leaving 10 bases between. CDR3 length: 13 residues.

The V call is TRBV3-1, the J call TRBJ1-3; D is unclear. Germline V gene lookup returns CDR1 LGHDT and CDR2 YNNKEL (reference sequence). CDR3 length equals 12 residues. The V and J ends lost 2 bases and 10 bases respectively, with 9 bases between them. The CDR3 DNA is TGTGCCAGCAGCCAACCGAAGGCAACCATATATTTT. Amino acid sequence: CASSQPKATIYF.

The chain uses TRBV6-2 or TRBV6-3 and TRBJ2-3, with TRBD2 matching over 8 bases. V was clipped by 10 bases and J by 2 bases; unmatched bases: 11. CDR3 length: 15 amino acids. CDR1 is MNHEY and CDR2 is SVGEGT in the germline V gene. The CDR3, as DNA: TGTGCCACCGGACGGGGCGGGGGGATCACAGATACGCAGTATTTT. Translation: CATGRGGGITDTQYF.

V gene TRBV5-1 combines with J gene TRBJ1-5; the D gene is possibly TRBD1 (6 bases). The CDR3 spans 15 residues. Germline assignment: CDR1 SGHRS and CDR2 YFSETQ. With 0 bases removed from V and 7 bases from J, the gap between germline ends came to 14 bases. CDR3 in DNA: TGCGCCAGCAGCTTGGATCCAGGGGTGGAGCAGCCCCAGCATTTT. It is translated as CASSLDPGVEQPQHF.

This clonotype has more than one count but fewer than ten. The CDR3 protein is CASRPDRGWRNAFF. The CDR3 DNA sequence: TGTGCCAGCAGGCCTGACCGGGGATGGAGGAATGCTTTCTTT. V and J are TRBV12-3 or TRBV12-4 and TRBJ1-1, with unresolved D. The length of the CDR3 is 14 residues. The V end was cut by 6 bases, the J end by 11 bases, with 22 bases between.

This clonotype turned up a few times. The chain links TRBV27 to TRBJ2-2, with D possibly being TRBD1 (5 bases). The CDR3 spans 15 residues. Looked up from germline, CDR1 is MNHEY and CDR2 is SMNVEV (reference sequence). The V end was cut by 6 bases, the J end by 2 bases, with 13 bases between. The CDR3 DNA sequence: TGTGCCAGCAGCCGCAGGGCCATCAACACCGGGGAGCTGTTTTTT. Translating gives CASSRRAINTGELFF.

Only a few counts were recorded for this clonotype. V gene TRBV6-1 combines with J gene TRBJ2-6; D gene ambiguous. Trimming removed 6 bases at V and 0 bases at J, with 9 bases between. Germline V gives CDR1 MNHNS, CDR2 SASEGT. The CDR3 totals 15 residues. CDR3 nucleotides: TGTGCCAGCAGGGTCAGCCCCTCTGGGGCCAACGTCCTGACTTTC. It yields the protein CASRVSPSGANVLTF.

This clonotype was observed a few times. The chain links TRBV4-3 to TRBJ2-7; D not certain. The CDR3 loop spans 14 amino acids. Per the germline V gene, CDR1 is LGHNA and CDR2 is YSLEER. The V end was cut by 0 bases, the J end by 6 bases, with 12 bases between. CDR3: CASSQDPRDTEQYF. The CDR3 DNA sequence: TGCGCCAGCAGCCAAGATCCGCGCGACACCGAGCAGTACTTC.

V usage is TRBV6-2 or TRBV6-3 and J usage is TRBJ2-7; 11 bases match TRBD1. Unmatched junction bases numbered 8, after V lost 4 bases and J lost 6 bases. Germline V gives CDR1 MNHEY, CDR2 SVGEGT. The CDR3 length is 15 residues. CDR3 protein: CASSSRTGGKGEQYF. CDR3 nucleotides: TGTGCCAGCAGTTCCAGGACAGGGGGCAAGGGCGAGCAGTACTTC.

This clonotype was recorded a few times. The chain combines TRBV27 with TRBJ2-7; possibly TRBD1 for D (6 bases). Trimming stripped 6 bases from V and 3 bases from J, with 18 bases between. This CDR3 has 15 residues. Germline V lookup: CDR1 MNHEY, CDR2 SMNVEV (reference sequence). The CDR3 loop reads CASRGWGRLFYEQYF. CDR3 bases: TGTGCCAGCAGGGGGTGGGGGCGTCTCTTCTACGAGCAGTACTTC.

Comments on this clonotype: A much larger clone sits a single nucleotide away, making a read error possible. The chain couples TRBV28 to TRBJ2-3, with D possibly being TRBD2 (6 bases). Germline V gives CDR1 MDHEN, CDR2 SYDVKM. With 6 bases removed from V and 4 bases from J, the gap between germline ends came to 17 bases. CDR3 size: 15 residues. CDR3 in amino acids: CASSLLASVSDTQYF. The CDR3 coding sequence is TGTGCCAGCAGCCTTCTAGCGAGCGTTTCAGATACGCAGTATTTT.

The CDR3 DNA reads TGCAGCGTTGACCGGGACAGGGGGCCTAGGGAGCAGTTCTTC. This sequence encodes CSVDRDRGPREQFF. The chain recombines TRBV29-1 with TRBJ2-1; TRBD1 agrees at 12 bases. Germline CDR1 reads SQVTM; CDR2 reads ANQGSEA. CDR3 length: 14 residues. The ends lost 3 bases at V and 10 bases at J; junction bases unmatched: 7.

This clonotype was recorded many times. The genes are TRBV7-2 and TRBJ1-4; no clear D. The CDR3 sequence is 16 residues long. V lost 1 base, J lost 14 bases, and 23 bases lay in between. Germline V lookup: CDR1 SGHTA, CDR2 FQGNSA. CDR3 DNA sequence: TGTGCCAGCAGCTTAGTTCGTTGGAGTGGCAGCCCGGGGCTGTTTTTT. Its protein product is CASSLVRWSGSPGLFF.

V and J are TRBV9 and TRBJ2-5; maybe TRBD1 (6 bases). Between the trimmed V and J ends, which lost 2 bases and 2 bases, there was a span of 13 bases. Germline V lookup: CDR1 SGDLS, CDR2 YYNGEE. CDR3 size: 15 residues. In DNA form, the CDR3 reads TGTGCCAGCAGCGTGGGGGCCTCTACACAAGAGACCCAGTACTTC. Amino acid sequence: CASSVGASTQETQYF.

This clonotype has more than one count but fewer than ten. The chain joins TRBV7-3 to TRBJ2-5; D perhaps matches TRBD1 (7 bases). The germline V gene has CDR1 SGHTA and CDR2 FQGTGA. Trimming pared 5 bases from V and 4 bases from J, leaving 17 bases between. This CDR3 spans 15 amino acids. CDR3 sequence reads: CASSPTGAGGETQYF. The CDR3 DNA is TGTGCCAGCAGCCCGACGGGAGCAGGGGGAGAGACCCAGTACTTC.

This rearrangement joins TRBV20-1 to TRBJ2-2; TRBD1 is a possible D gene (6 bases). This CDR3 spans 13 amino acids. Germline CDR1 DFQATT, CDR2 SNEGSKA (reference sequence). Trimming removed 3 bases from V and 2 bases from J, with 7 bases in between. The CDR3 bases are TGCAGTGCTAGGGGGACAAACACCGGGGAGCTGTTTTTT. Its protein is CSARGTNTGELFF.

As DNA, the CDR3 is TGCGCCAGCAGCCAAGATCGTCCAGCTCGACAAGTTACCCAGTACTTC. It codes for CASSQDRPARQVTQYF. The chain has TRBV4-3 and TRBJ2-5; no clear D. The V end lost 0 bases, the J end lost 8 bases, and 19 bases lay between the germline ends. CDR3 length: 16 amino acids. Per the germline V gene, CDR1 is LGHNA and CDR2 is YSLEER.

The chain links TRBV7-8 to TRBJ1-4; D ambiguous. With 5 bases removed from V and 5 bases from J, the gap between germline ends came to 15 bases. This CDR3 is built from 15 residues. CDR1 is SGHVS, CDR2 FQNEAQ, per germline. The CDR3 DNA sequence: TGTGCCAGCAGCAGTAGACTTGGCGGAAATGAAAAACTGTTTTTT. Its protein product is CASSSRLGGNEKLFF.

The sample holds a few counts of this clonotype. The V and J genes are TRBV7-9 and TRBJ2-6; D not resolved. The CDR3 is 14 amino acids. Germline V CDR1 and CDR2: SEHNR, FQNEAQ (reference sequence). With 7 bases removed from V and 0 bases from J, the gap between germline ends came to 7 bases. The CDR3 DNA is TGTGCCAGCAAACAGCTCTCTGGGGCCAACGTCCTGACTTTC. This encodes CASKQLSGANVLTF.

This clonotype was recorded a few times. The V call is TRBV29-1, the J call TRBJ2-3; tentative D call: TRBD1 (6 bases). The CDR3 is 13 amino acids. Germline-derived CDR1 and CDR2 are SQVTM and ANQGSEA. With 7 bases removed from V and 6 bases from J, the gap between germline ends came to 17 bases. As DNA, the CDR3 is TGCAGCGCCGGGGCAGGGGTATATGATACGCAGTATTTT. The encoded protein is CSAGAGVYDTQYF.

V and J are TRBV5-1 and TRBJ1-4; no reliable D call. The CDR3 is 14 amino acids. The V gene lost 0 bases and the J gene lost 8 bases, with 11 bases spanning the gap. Germline assignment: CDR1 SGHRS and CDR2 YFSETQ. The CDR3: CASSLAGQNEKLFF. CDR3 in DNA: TGCGCCAGCAGCTTGGCCGGGCAGAACGAAAAACTGTTTTTT.

This rearrangement joins TRBV4-2 to TRBJ2-5; 10 nucleotides align to TRBD2. Germline V CDR1 and CDR2: LGHNA, YNFKEQ. V lost 1 base to trimming and J lost 5 bases; unmatched junction nucleotides: 7. The CDR3 runs to 16 residues. This CDR3 is CASSQGLAGARETQYF. CDR3 in DNA: TGTGCCAGCAGCCAAGGTCTAGCGGGGGCCAGGGAGACCCAGTACTTC.

This clonotype has a handful of counts. The J gene is TRBJ2-2, the V gene TRBV7-9; D call uncertain. The ends were cut back, 3 bases at V and 7 bases at J, with 6 bases in the middle. The germline V gene has CDR1 SEHNR and CDR2 FQNEAQ (reference sequence). The length of the CDR3 is 12 residues. CDR3 in DNA: TGTGCCAGCAGCTTCCACTACGGGGAGCTGTTTTTT. Residues: CASSFHYGELFF.

This clonotype was seen more than once but under ten times. The rearrangement joins TRBV9 to TRBJ2-1; TRBD2 matches 10 bases. Germline V gives CDR1 SGDLS, CDR2 YYNGEE. With V trimmed by 0 bases and J by 6 bases, 6 bases remained unmatched. The length of the CDR3 is 16 residues. CDR3 amino acids: CASSVVGTSEPNEQFF. CDR3 sequence (DNA): TGTGCCAGCAGCGTAGTGGGGACTAGCGAACCCAATGAGCAGTTCTTC.

Only a few counts were recorded for this clonotype. The chain recombines TRBV4-3 with TRBJ1-4; D not certain. The CDR3 consists of 18 residues. CDR1 is LGHNA and CDR2 is YSLEER in the germline V gene. V shed 0 bases and J shed 6 bases, with 20 bases lying between them. This CDR3 reads CASSQEEGSSRPDEKLFF. In DNA form, the CDR3 reads TGCGCCAGCAGCCAAGAAGAGGGATCCTCGCGCCCCGATGAAAAACTGTTTTTT.

This clonotype has only a few counts. The gene calls are TRBV28 and TRBJ2-5, with D possibly TRBD1 on 5 matching bases. Trimming pared 3 bases from V and 5 bases from J, leaving 16 bases between. The CDR3 is 15 residues long. Looked up from germline, CDR1 is MDHEN and CDR2 is SYDVKM. CDR3 bases: TGTGCCAGCAGTTTGGGGCGCCGGGTTGGGGAGACCCAGTACTTC. It yields the protein CASSLGRRVGETQYF.